The 25 T cell receptor beta chains below come from one sample, sequenced in a study of CD8 T cells in acute hepatitis C reinfection. The study, taken as a whole, reports: TRBV04 and TRBV06 were preferentially used in all groups, not explained by naive pool overrepresentation.

The sample's time point: acute HCV infection, within 168 days of estimated infection date. No in vitro expansion preceded sequencing of these hepatitis C virus-specific cells, which were studied ex vivo. Generated by immunoSEQ multiplex PCR, the TCRdb table keeps only in-frame clones and is missing some. The table shows about 3,900 clones, with around 40% occurring only once. Sample: HCV NS3-1073 tetramer-sorted CD8+ T cells from PBMCs, taken during acute infection. These receptor sequences come from a man aged 25-40 years with chronic hepatitis C.

The J gene is TRBJ2-1, the V gene TRBV19, with D uncertain. There are 15 residues in the CDR3. V lost 3 bases to trimming and J lost 3 bases, with 12 bases between them. The germline gives CDR1 LNHDA, CDR2 SQIVND (reference sequence). This chain's CDR3 is CASSIWPGSYNEQFF. The CDR3 DNA reads TGTGCCAGTAGTATCTGGCCTGGAAGCTACAATGAGCAGTTCTTC.

This clone has just a few counts. This rearrangement joins TRBV19 to TRBJ2-7; 12 bases are shared with TRBD2. The V gene end was trimmed by 4 bases and the J gene end by 0 bases; junction bases not matched to a gene: 4. The CDR3 runs to 16 residues. Germline CDR1 reads LNHDA; CDR2 reads SQIVND (reference sequence). CDR3: CASSRETSGSSYEQYF. The CDR3 DNA follows: TGTGCCAGTAGTAGGGAGACTAGCGGGAGCTCCTACGAGCAGTACTTC.

By proportion, this clone is medium-sized (0.01 to 0.1%). This sample includes further DNA sequences coding for the same CDR3. The chain has TRBV19 and TRBJ2-5; 8 bases map to TRBD1. Germline values: CDR1 LNHDA, CDR2 SQIVND (reference sequence). The CDR3 contains 14 residues. The V and J ends lost 3 bases and 5 bases, in that order; junction bases with no gene match: 5. The CDR3 region is CASSIPGGWETQYF. DNA of the CDR3: TGTGCCAGTAGTATCCCAGGGGGCTGGGAGACCCAGTACTTC.

On this clone: In the same sample, other DNA sequences code for this CDR3. The chain combines TRBV4-2 with TRBJ1-1; D is uncertain. This CDR3 comprises 13 residues. Deletions cut 2 bases from V and 1 base from J, with 5 bases between. Per the germline V gene, CDR1 is LGHNA and CDR2 is YNFKEQ. In DNA, the CDR3 is TGTGCCAGCAGCCAACAGGAGAACACTGAAGCTTTCTTT. Amino acid sequence: CASSQQENTEAFF.

The chain carries TRBV6-1 and TRBJ1-2; D may be TRBD1 (5 bases). The CDR3 has 10 residues. V was trimmed by 8 bases and J by 11 bases, leaving 12 bases between them. The germline CDR1 and CDR2 sequences are MNHNS and SASEGT. For the CDR3, the DNA is TGTGCCAGCTGGGGCGGACTATACACCTTC. Amino acids: CASWGGLYTF.

The rearrangement uses TRBV5-6 and TRBJ1-1; maybe TRBD1 (6 bases). Germline loops: CDR1 SGHDT, CDR2 YYEEEE. CDR3 size: 13 residues. The V gene lost 0 bases and the J gene lost 6 bases, with 9 bases spanning the gap. CDR3 sequence (DNA): TGTGCCAGCAGCTTGGGGACAGTGGCTGAAGCTTTCTTT. Translating gives CASSLGTVAEAFF. The complete variable domain, with remaining parts taken from reference TRBV5-6 and TRBJ1-1, reads DAGVTQSPTHLIKTRGQQVTLRCSPKSGHDTVSWYQQALGQGPQFIFQYYEEEERQRGNFPDRFSGHQFPNYSSELNVNALLLGDSALYLCASSLGTVAEAFFGQGTRLTVV.

This clone was picked up a small number of times. The rearrangement joins TRBV7-2 to TRBJ2-3; 10 bases match TRBD2. The germline CDR1 and CDR2 sequences are SGHTA and FQGNSA. The junction had 13 bases not matched to a gene; V was cut back by 5 bases and J by 5 bases. The CDR3 totals 17 residues. CDR3 sequence: CASSPEVASGGGDTQYF. The CDR3 region has the DNA TGTGCCAGCAGCCCAGAAGTGGCGAGCGGGGGGGGAGATACGCAGTATTTT.

This clone came up a few times. Different DNA sequences within this sample yield the same CDR3. The DNA for the CDR3 is TGTGCCAGCAGTCCGACAGGGGGCGCTTGGGAAAAACTGTTTTTT. As protein: CASSPTGGAWEKLFF. This chain connects TRBV27 to TRBJ1-4, with 10 bases identical to TRBD1. The CDR3 covers 15 residues. CDR1 and CDR2 from the germline V gene are MNHEY and SMNVEV (reference sequence). The J segment lost 8 bases and the V segment lost 5 bases, leaving 8 bases of the junction unmatched.

This clone was seen only a few times. The chain links TRBV28 to TRBJ2-5; no definite D call. Trimming removed 6 bases from V and 2 bases from J, with 13 bases in between. Germline V gene data show CDR1 as MDHEN and CDR2 as SYDVKM. The CDR3 is 14 residues long. CDR3 sequence reads: CASRSLRKQETQYF. Here the CDR3 DNA reads TGTGCCAGCAGATCGCTCCGGAAACAAGAGACCCAGTACTTC.

Only a few counts were recorded for this clone. This chain joins TRBV11-3 and TRBJ2-1, with 7 bases lining up with TRBD2. The V and J ends lost 0 bases and 7 bases, in that order; junction bases with no gene match: 6. CDR1 and CDR2 from the germline V gene are SGHNT and YENEEA. CDR3 size: 15 residues. The CDR3 spells CASSLDSGGANEQFF. For the CDR3, the DNA is TGTGCCAGCAGCTTAGATTCGGGGGGAGCGAATGAGCAGTTCTTC. Full variable domain (missing parts from reference TRBV11-3 and TRBJ2-1): EAGVVQSPRYKIIEKKQPVAFWCNPISGHNTLYWYLQNLGQGPELLIRYENEEAVDDSQLPKDRFSAERLKGVDSTLKIQPAELGDSAVYLCASSLDSGGANEQFFGPGTRLTVL.

The chain employs TRBV14 and TRBJ1-2, with D possibly being TRBD1 (6 bases). The CDR3 consists of 15 residues. V lost 4 bases and J lost 2, with 14 bases in between. Germline-derived CDR1 and CDR2 are SGHDN and FVKESK. CDR3 region: CASSRNREENYGYTF. The CDR3 region has the DNA TGTGCCAGCAGCCGCAACAGGGAGGAGAACTATGGCTACACCTTC.

This chain uses TRBV5-4 with TRBJ2-1; D is possibly TRBD1 (6 bases). CDR1 and CDR2 (germline): SGHNT, YYREEE (reference sequence). This CDR3 is built from 13 residues. V shed 4 bases and J shed 9 bases, with 14 bases lying between them. The CDR3 coding sequence is TGTGCCAGCAGCACGGGCCGGGACACTGAGCAGTTCTTC. This codes for CASSTGRDTEQFF.

In DNA, the CDR3 is TGTGCCAGCAGCAGTATCCCCGGGACTAGAGGAAGCACAGATACGCAGTATTTT. This translates into CASSSIPGTRGSTDTQYF. The gene calls are TRBV21-1 and TRBJ2-3; TRBD2 is the table's D call and was not checked against the DNA. TRBV21-1 is deemed a pseudogene. CDR3 length: 18 residues.

By sample share, this clone is large. This chain uses TRBV2 with TRBJ1-1; 11 nucleotides align to TRBD1. From germline, CDR1 is SNHLY and CDR2 FYNNEI. After removal of 6 bases from V and 7 bases from J, the junction contained 13 bases not matched to a gene. The CDR3 length is 16 residues. CDR3 in DNA: TGTGCCAGCAGCGCCAGGACAGGGGGCGAGCCCTTTGAAGCTTTCTTT. It encodes CASSARTGGEPFEAFF.

The chain combines TRBV7-3 with TRBJ1-3; D call uncertain. Trimming removed 5 bases at V and 3 bases at J, with 14 bases between. Germline CDR1 reads SGHTA; CDR2 reads FQGTGA. This CDR3 spans 15 amino acids. The CDR3 coding sequence is TGTGCCAGCAGCCACCCGATGTCGGATGGAAACACCATATATTTT. Protein sequence: CASSHPMSDGNTIYF.

The chain joins TRBV6-1 to TRBJ1-1; 9 bases fit TRBD1. CDR1 and CDR2 from the germline V gene are MNHNS and SASEGT. The V segment lost 5 bases and the J segment 3 bases; nucleotides outside the gene matches: 7. The CDR3 is made up of 15 amino acids. Written as DNA, the CDR3 is TGTGCCAGCAGTTCTCTTAGGACAGGGGACACTGAAGCTTTCTTT. Protein sequence: CASSSLRTGDTEAFF.

Judged by abundance, this clone is medium-sized. V usage is TRBV4-2 and J usage is TRBJ2-1; a possible D gene is TRBD2 (6 bases). There are 13 residues in the CDR3. V was shortened by 4 bases and J by 10 bases, with 14 bases between the two germline ends. The germline gives CDR1 LGHNA, CDR2 YNFKEQ. The CDR3 DNA reads TGTGCCAGCAGCCTCGAGGCGGGGAACGAGCAGTTCTTC. Its protein product is CASSLEAGNEQFF.

In this sample, this clone turned up a few times. The J gene is TRBJ2-7, the V gene TRBV30; 7 bases agree with TRBD1. The CDR3 spans 17 residues. V lost 0 bases to trimming and J lost 2 bases; unmatched junction nucleotides: 13. Germline V lookup: CDR1 GTSNPN, CDR2 SVGIG (reference sequence). The CDR3 loop is CAWSVLQGVHLTYEQYF. CDR3 in DNA: TGTGCCTGGAGTGTGTTGCAGGGGGTTCATCTGACCTACGAGCAGTACTTC.

The rearrangement joins TRBV4-3 to TRBJ2-7; TRBD2 might be the D (6 bases). V was shortened by 0 bases and J by 3 bases, with 18 bases between the two germline ends. CDR1 and CDR2 (germline): LGHNA, YSLEER. The CDR3 sequence is 17 residues long. Here the CDR3 DNA reads TGCGCCAGCAGCCAAGAAGTGGGAGCGGGCTCGAACTACGAGCAGTACTTC. This sequence encodes CASSQEVGAGSNYEQYF.

A few counts support this clone. The chain links TRBV4-3 to TRBJ2-1; 11 bases agree with TRBD2. This CDR3 has 19 amino acids. The trim removed 1 base at V and 8 bases at J, leaving 16 bases unmatched. CDR1 and CDR2 from the germline V gene are LGHNA and YSLEER. The CDR3 spells CASSQGPHRTSGGGDEQFF. CDR3 bases: TGCGCCAGCAGCCAAGGTCCCCATCGCACTAGCGGGGGAGGCGATGAGCAGTTCTTC.

The chain couples TRBV7-9 to TRBJ1-1; no clear D gene. CDR1 is SEHNR, CDR2 FQNEAQ, per germline (reference sequence). V was trimmed by 5 bases and J by 4 bases, leaving 11 bases between them. This CDR3 has 13 residues. The CDR3 sequence is CASSQELGTEAFF. As DNA, the CDR3 is TGTGCCAGCAGCCAAGAATTGGGCACTGAAGCTTTCTTT.

CDR3 coding DNA: TGTGCCAGCAGCCCGTCGTACCAAGAGACCCAGTACTTC. Translation: CASSPSYQETQYF. J is TRBJ2-5 and V is TRBV9; D remains unclear. The germline V gene encodes CDR1 SGDLS and CDR2 YYNGEE. The CDR3 covers 13 residues. Trimming took off 4 bases at V and 0 bases at J, with 7 bases between the two ends.

V is TRBV11-3 and J is TRBJ2-4, with TRBD1 matching over 9 bases. The CDR3 length is 19 residues. J gave up 6 bases and V 0 bases, and 15 bases lay outside the gene matches. Germline CDR1 reads SGHNT; CDR2 reads YENEEA. CDR3 DNA: TGTGCCAGCAGCTTAGATGGTAGGACAGGGGACCCCGCGCTAAACATTCAGTACTTC. Its translation is CASSLDGRTGDPALNIQYF. The full variable domain, in which reference TRBV11-3 and TRBJ2-4 provide the parts outside the CDR3, is EAGVVQSPRYKIIEKKQPVAFWCNPISGHNTLYWYLQNLGQGPELLIRYENEEAVDDSQLPKDRFSAERLKGVDSTLKIQPAELGDSAVYLCASSLDGRTGDPALNIQYFGAGTRLSVL.

The chain recombines TRBV6-6 with TRBJ2-7, with a tentative D call TRBD1 (6 bases). V lost 5 bases and J 7 bases, leaving 15 bases between the germline ends. Per germline, CDR1 MNHNY and CDR2 SVGAGI (reference sequence). The CDR3 covers 13 residues. This chain's CDR3 is CASSHPTGSEQYF. The DNA of the CDR3 is TGTGCCAGCAGTCACCCGACAGGCTCGGAGCAGTACTTC.

This clone was picked up a small number of times. V usage is TRBV13 and J usage is TRBJ2-1, with TRBD1 matching 7 bases. J was trimmed by 4 bases and V by 0 bases; bases with no gene match: 18. The germline V gene encodes CDR1 PRHDT and CDR2 FYEKMQ (reference sequence). The CDR3 loop spans 20 amino acids. CDR3 sequence reads: CASSLGLGDSSTGLYNEQFF. The DNA for the CDR3 is TGTGCCAGCAGCTTAGGCCTGGGGGACAGCTCCACGGGGCTTTACAATGAGCAGTTCTTC.